This is a list of T cell receptor beta chains from one sample in a study of beta chain features in type 1 diabetes. Some clones are missing from TCRdb's copy, which holds only in-frame ones; the method was immunoSEQ multiplex PCR. The repertoire consists of a few hundred thousand clones, with about 14% occurring once and the leading ten covering 0.015%. The sample consisted of naive CD4+ T cells from blood. These receptors came from a woman aged 18-35 years with type 1 diabetes. Both conserved end residues are part of each CDR3. Each record gives: clone size, J gene, D gene, V gene, CDR3 protein, CDR3 DNA. A D gene is named only where the DNA matches it firmly. Clone size, where shown, is once, few, many, or a class for clones that have expanded.

clone size: -; J gene: TRBJ2-2; D gene: TRBD2; V gene: TRBV9; CDR3 protein: CASSVGLGLVPGELFF; CDR3 DNA: TGTGCCAGCAGCGTAGGCTTGGGACTAGTCCCCGGGGAGCTGTTTTTT
clone size: -; J gene: TRBJ1-1; D gene: -; V gene: TRBV27; CDR3 protein: CASSWSGQPYTEAFF; CDR3 DNA: TGTGCCAGCAGTTGGTCAGGGCAGCCCTACACTGAAGCTTTCTTT
clone size: -; J gene: TRBJ2-3; D gene: TRBD2; V gene: TRBV6-1; CDR3 protein: CASRGLAGGTDTQYF; CDR3 DNA: TGTGCCAGCAGGGGACTAGCGGGAGGCACAGATACGCAGTATTTT
clone size: few; J gene: TRBJ2-3; D gene: TRBD2; V gene: TRBV4-3; CDR3 protein: CASSQALAGGRDTQYF; CDR3 DNA: TGCGCCAGCAGCCAGGCCTTAGCGGGAGGGCGCGATACGCAGTATTTT
clone size: few; J gene: TRBJ2-1; D gene: -; V gene: TRBV20-1; CDR3 protein: CSASRENEQFF; CDR3 DNA: TGCAGTGCTAGTAGGGAGAATGAGCAGTTCTTC
clone size: -; J gene: TRBJ2-6; D gene: -; V gene: TRBV19; CDR3 protein: CASKLGGSGANVLTF; CDR3 DNA: TGTGCCAGTAAACTTGGCGGCTCTGGGGCCAACGTCCTGACTTTC
clone size: few; J gene: TRBJ2-3; D gene: -; V gene: TRBV7-2; CDR3 protein: CATRGTDTQYF; CDR3 DNA: TGTGCCACCCGGGGCACAGATACGCAGTATTTT
clone size: -; J gene: TRBJ2-2; D gene: TRBD1; V gene: TRBV11-2; CDR3 protein: CASSHQQGTNTGELFF; CDR3 DNA: TGTGCCAGCAGTCACCAACAGGGGACGAACACCGGGGAGCTGTTTTTT
clone size: -; J gene: TRBJ2-5; D gene: -; V gene: TRBV7-9; CDR3 protein: CASSLAGADQYF; CDR3 DNA: TGTGCCAGCAGCTTAGCGGGAGCGGACCAGTACTTC
clone size: many; J gene: TRBJ2-1; D gene: TRBD2; V gene: TRBV7-9; CDR3 protein: CASSWTSGRIFF; CDR3 DNA: TGTGCCAGCAGCTGGACTAGCGGGAGAATTTTCTTC
clone size: -; J gene: TRBJ2-3; D gene: TRBD2; V gene: TRBV18; CDR3 protein: CASSPGLAVTDTQYF; CDR3 DNA: TGTGCCAGCTCACCGGGACTAGCGGTCACAGATACGCAGTATTTT
clone size: few; J gene: TRBJ1-1; D gene: TRBD1; V gene: TRBV10-3; CDR3 protein: CAISKEGTANTEAFF; CDR3 DNA: TGTGCCATCAGTAAAGAAGGGACAGCGAACACTGAAGCTTTCTTT
clone size: few; J gene: TRBJ2-1; D gene: -; V gene: TRBV9; CDR3 protein: CASSPTSYGEQFF; CDR3 DNA: TGTGCCAGCAGCCCAACTAGCTACGGTGAGCAGTTCTTC
clone size: -; J gene: TRBJ2-2; D gene: -; V gene: TRBV30; CDR3 protein: CAWRRGSPNTGELFF; CDR3 DNA: TGTGCCTGGAGAAGAGGGTCCCCGAACACCGGGGAGCTGTTTTTT